This T cell receptor (beta chain) derives from a study of blood T cell repertoires in COVID-19. In the source study's methods: Using reference gene primer amplification, nucleated cell counts were estimated. Assay: immunoSEQ multiplex PCR; the TCRdb copy retains only in-frame clones and omits some. The V and J calls and clone size are taken from that table; D and trimming were inferred from the DNA. This sample has roughly 64,000 clones, with around 76% found just once. The germline V gene encodes CDR1 KGHDR and CDR2 SFDVKD. This CDR3 has 16 amino acids. The V end lost 4 bases, the J end lost 1 base, and 12 bases lay between the germline ends.

The rearrangement joins TRBV24-1 to TRBJ2-2; perhaps TRBD2 as D (7 bases). The origin of this receptor is a human donor in a cohort sampled during active COVID-19. Specimen: peripheral blood. CDR3 loop: CATSEGGAQNTGELFF. CDR3 coding DNA: TGTGCCACCAGTGAGGGGGGGGCCCAGAACACCGGGGAGCTGTTTTTT.